This T cell receptor (beta chain) emerged from a study of blood T cell repertoires in COVID-19. This CDR3 is 16 amino acids long. Germline assignment: CDR1 SGHNT and CDR2 YENEEA. The V and J ends lost 5 bases and 7 bases, in that order; junction bases with no gene match: 14. Profiled with immunoSEQ multiplex PCR; TCRdb holds only in-frame clones, not every one. The sample includes about 150,000 clones, around 81% seen only once; the top ten take 5%. The rearrangement uses TRBV11-3 and TRBJ1-3; 7 bases align to TRBD1. Material: peripheral blood. The clonotype comes from a woman in her forties or fifties with acute or convalescent COVID-19. DNA for the CDR3: TGTGCCAGCAGCCCGCGGACAGGACGAGTCCGGAACACCATATATTTT. Translating it yields CASSPRTGRVRNTIYF.